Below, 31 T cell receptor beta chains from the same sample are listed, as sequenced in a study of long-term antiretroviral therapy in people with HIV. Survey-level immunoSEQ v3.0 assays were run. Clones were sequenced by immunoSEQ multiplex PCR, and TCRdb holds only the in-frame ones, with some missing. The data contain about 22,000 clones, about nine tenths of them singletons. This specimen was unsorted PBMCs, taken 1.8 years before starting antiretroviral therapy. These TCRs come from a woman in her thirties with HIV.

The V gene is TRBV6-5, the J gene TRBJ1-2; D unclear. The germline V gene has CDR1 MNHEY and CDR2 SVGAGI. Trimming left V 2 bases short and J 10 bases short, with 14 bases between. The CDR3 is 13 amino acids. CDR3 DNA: TGTGCCAGCAGTTACACTATAAAAAGTAACTACACCTTC. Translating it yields CASSYTIKSNYTF.

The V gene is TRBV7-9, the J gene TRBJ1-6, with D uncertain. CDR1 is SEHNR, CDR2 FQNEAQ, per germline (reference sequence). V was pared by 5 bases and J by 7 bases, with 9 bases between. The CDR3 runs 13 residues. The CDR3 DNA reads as TGTGCCAGCAGCCCCCAATACAATTCACCCCTCCACTTT. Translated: CASSPQYNSPLHF.

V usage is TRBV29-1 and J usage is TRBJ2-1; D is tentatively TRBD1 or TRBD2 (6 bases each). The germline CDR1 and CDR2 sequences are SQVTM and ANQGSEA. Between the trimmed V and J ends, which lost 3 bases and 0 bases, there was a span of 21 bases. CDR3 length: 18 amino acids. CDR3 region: CSVETSRGTGGSYNEQFF. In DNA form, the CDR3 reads TGCAGCGTTGAGACGTCTAGGGGGACTGGGGGCTCCTACAATGAGCAGTTCTTC.

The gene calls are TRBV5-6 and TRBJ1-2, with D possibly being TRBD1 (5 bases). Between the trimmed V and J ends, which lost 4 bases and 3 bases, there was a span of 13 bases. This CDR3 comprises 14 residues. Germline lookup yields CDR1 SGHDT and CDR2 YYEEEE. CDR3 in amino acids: CASSPTASYYGYTF. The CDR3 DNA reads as TGTGCCAGCAGCCCGACAGCTTCATACTATGGCTACACCTTC.

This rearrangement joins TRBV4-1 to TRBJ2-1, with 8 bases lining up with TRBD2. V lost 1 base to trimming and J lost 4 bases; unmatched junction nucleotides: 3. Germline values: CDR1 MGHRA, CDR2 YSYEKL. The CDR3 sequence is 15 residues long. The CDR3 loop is CASSQVGGGYNEQFF. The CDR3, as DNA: TGCGCCAGCAGCCAAGTTGGCGGGGGGTACAATGAGCAGTTCTTC.

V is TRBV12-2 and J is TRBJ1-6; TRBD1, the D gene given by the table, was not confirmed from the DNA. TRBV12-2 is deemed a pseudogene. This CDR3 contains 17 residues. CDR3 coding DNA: TGTGCAAGTCGCTCTACGGGACAGGGTACCTATAATTCACCCCTCCACTTT. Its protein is CASRSTGQGTYNSPLHF.

The CDR3 loop is CASSLGQKNTEAFF. The CDR3, as DNA: TGTGCCAGCAGCCTGGGACAGAAGAACACTGAAGCTTTCTTT. The V and J genes are TRBV11-2 and TRBJ1-1; 7 nucleotides match TRBD1. Germline lookup yields CDR1 SGHAT and CDR2 FQNNGV. V trimming: 5 bases; J trimming: 1 base; junction bases outside the gene matches: 4. CDR3 length equals 14 residues. Supplemented by reference TRBV11-2 and TRBJ1-1, the full variable domain reads EAGVAQSPRYKIIEKRQSVAFWCNPISGHATLYWYQQILGQGPKLLIQFQNNGVVDDSQLPKDRFSAERLKGVDSTLKIQPAKLEDSAVYLCASSLGQKNTEAFFGQGTRLTVV.

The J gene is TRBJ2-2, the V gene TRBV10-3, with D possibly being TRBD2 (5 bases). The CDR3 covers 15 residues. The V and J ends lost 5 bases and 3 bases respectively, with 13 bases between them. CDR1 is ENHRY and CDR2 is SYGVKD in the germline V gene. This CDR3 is CAISKAGVDTGELFF. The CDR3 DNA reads TGTGCCATCAGTAAGGCCGGGGTCGACACCGGGGAGCTGTTTTTT.

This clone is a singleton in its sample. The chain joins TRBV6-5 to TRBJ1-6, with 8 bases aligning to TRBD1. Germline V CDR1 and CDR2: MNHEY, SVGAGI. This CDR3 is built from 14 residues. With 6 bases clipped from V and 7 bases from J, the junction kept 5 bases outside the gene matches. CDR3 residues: CASRQGGLNSPLHF. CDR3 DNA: TGTGCCAGCAGACAGGGGGGACTAAATTCACCCCTCCACTTT.

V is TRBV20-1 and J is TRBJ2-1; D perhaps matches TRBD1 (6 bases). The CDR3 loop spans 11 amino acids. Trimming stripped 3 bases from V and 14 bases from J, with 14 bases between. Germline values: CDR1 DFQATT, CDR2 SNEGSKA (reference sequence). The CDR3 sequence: CSASLDSSKFF. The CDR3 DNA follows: TGCAGTGCTAGTTTGGACAGTTCCAAGTTCTTC.

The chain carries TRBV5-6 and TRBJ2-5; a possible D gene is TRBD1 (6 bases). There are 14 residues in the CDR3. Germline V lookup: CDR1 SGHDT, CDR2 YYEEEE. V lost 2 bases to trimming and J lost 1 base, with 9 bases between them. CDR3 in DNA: TGTGCCAGCAGCTTCTCAGGGGTCCAAGAGACCCAGTACTTC. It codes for CASSFSGVQETQYF. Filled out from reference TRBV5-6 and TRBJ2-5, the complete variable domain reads DAGVTQSPTHLIKTRGQQVTLRCSPKSGHDTVSWYQQALGQGPQFIFQYYEEEERQRGNFPDRFSGHQFPNYSSELNVNALLLGDSALYLCASSFSGVQETQYFGPGTRLLVL.

CDR3: CASSPRTGDYGYTF. CDR3 nucleotide sequence: TGTGCCAGCTCACCACGGACAGGGGACTATGGCTACACCTTC. This chain connects TRBV18 to TRBJ1-2; 9 positions match TRBD1. CDR3 length equals 14 residues. V dropped 1 base and J dropped 3; count of bases not matched to a gene: 0. Germline CDR1 and CDR2: KGHSH and LQKENI.

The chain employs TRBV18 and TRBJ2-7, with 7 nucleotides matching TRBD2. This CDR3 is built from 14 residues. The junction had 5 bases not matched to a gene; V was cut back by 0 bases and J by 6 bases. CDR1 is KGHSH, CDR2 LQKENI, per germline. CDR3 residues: CASSPPTLALEQYF. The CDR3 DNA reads TGTGCCAGCTCACCACCGACACTAGCGCTCGAGCAGTACTTC.

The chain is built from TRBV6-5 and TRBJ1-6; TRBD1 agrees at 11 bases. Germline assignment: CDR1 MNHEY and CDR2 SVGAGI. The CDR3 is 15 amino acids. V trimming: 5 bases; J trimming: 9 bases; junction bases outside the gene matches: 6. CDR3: CASSRTGGKGSPLHF. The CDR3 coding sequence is TGTGCCAGCAGTAGGACAGGGGGCAAGGGTTCACCCCTCCACTTT.

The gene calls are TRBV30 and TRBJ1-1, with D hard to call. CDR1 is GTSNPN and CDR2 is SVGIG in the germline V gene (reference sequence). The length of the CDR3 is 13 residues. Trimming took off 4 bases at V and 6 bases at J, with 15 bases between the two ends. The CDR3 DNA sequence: TGTGCCTGGACCGTAGGGTTGGGAGCTGAAGCTTTCTTT. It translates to CAWTVGLGAEAFF.

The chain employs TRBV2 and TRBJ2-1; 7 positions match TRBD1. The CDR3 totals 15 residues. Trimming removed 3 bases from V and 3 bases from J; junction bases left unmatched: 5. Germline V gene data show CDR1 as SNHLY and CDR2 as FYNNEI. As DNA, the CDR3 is TGTGCCAGCAGTGATAGAGGGGGCCACTACAATGAGCAGTTCTTC. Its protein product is CASSDRGGHYNEQFF.

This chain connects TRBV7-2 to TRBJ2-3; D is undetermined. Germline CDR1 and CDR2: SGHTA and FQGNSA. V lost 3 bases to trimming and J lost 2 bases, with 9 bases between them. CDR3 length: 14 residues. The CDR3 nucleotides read TGTGCCAGCAGCTTGGCAGCAAACACAGATACGCAGTATTTT. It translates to CASSLAANTDTQYF.

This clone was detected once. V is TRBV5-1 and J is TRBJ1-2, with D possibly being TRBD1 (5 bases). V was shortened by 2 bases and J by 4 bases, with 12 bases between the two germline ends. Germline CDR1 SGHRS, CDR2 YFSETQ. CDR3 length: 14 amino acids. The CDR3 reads CASSLGGAGYGYTF. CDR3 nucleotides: TGCGCCAGCAGCTTAGGAGGGGCGGGCTATGGCTACACCTTC.

CDR3: CASSVVIGAYTGELFF. DNA of the CDR3: TGTGCCAGCAGCGTAGTGATAGGGGCCTACACCGGGGAGCTGTTTTTT. The rearrangement joins TRBV9 to TRBJ2-2, with D possibly matching TRBD1 (5 bases). The CDR3 contains 16 residues. The V and J ends lost 0 bases and 3 bases respectively, with 12 bases between them. Germline values: CDR1 SGDLS, CDR2 YYNGEE.

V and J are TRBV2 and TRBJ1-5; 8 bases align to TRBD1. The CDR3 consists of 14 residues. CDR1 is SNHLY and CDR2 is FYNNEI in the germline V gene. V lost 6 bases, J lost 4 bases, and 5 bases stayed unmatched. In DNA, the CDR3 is TGTGCCAGCAGCATAAGACAGGGGAATCAGCCCCAGCATTTT. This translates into CASSIRQGNQPQHF. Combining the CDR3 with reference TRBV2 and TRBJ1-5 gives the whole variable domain EPEVTQTPSHQVTQMGQEVILRCVPISNHLYFYWYRQILGQKVEFLVSFYNNEISEKSEIFDDQFSVERPDGSNFTLKIRSTKLEDSAMYFCASSIRQGNQPQHFGDGTRLSIL.

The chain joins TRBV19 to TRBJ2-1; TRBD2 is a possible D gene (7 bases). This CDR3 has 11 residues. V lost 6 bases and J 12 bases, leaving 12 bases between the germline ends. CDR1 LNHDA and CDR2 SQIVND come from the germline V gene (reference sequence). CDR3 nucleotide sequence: TGTGCCAGTAGGGGGAGGGGGGGGCAGTTCTTC. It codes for CASRGRGGQFF.

The CDR3 here is CASSQADRDKNIQYF. CDR3 nucleotide sequence: TGTGCCAGCAGCCAGGCGGACAGGGATAAAAACATTCAGTACTTC. The chain recombines TRBV4-2 with TRBJ2-4; 8 bases agree with TRBD1. V lost 3 bases, J lost 4 bases, and 5 bases stayed unmatched. This CDR3 contains 15 residues. Germline loops: CDR1 LGHNA, CDR2 YNFKEQ.

This CDR3 reads CAINTGGGGYTF. In nucleotides, the CDR3 is TGTGCCATTAACACAGGGGGCGGCGGCTACACCTTC. This chain links TRBV10-3 with TRBJ1-2, with 9 bases aligning to TRBD1. V lost 9 bases, J lost 8 bases, and 7 bases stayed unmatched. The CDR3 totals 12 residues. The germline V gene has CDR1 ENHRY and CDR2 SYGVKD.

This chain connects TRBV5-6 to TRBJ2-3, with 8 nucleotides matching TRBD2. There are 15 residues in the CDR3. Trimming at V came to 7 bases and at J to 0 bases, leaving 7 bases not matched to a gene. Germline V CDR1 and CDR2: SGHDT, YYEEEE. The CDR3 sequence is CASDSSGASTDTQYF. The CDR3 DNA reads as TGTGCCAGCGACAGTAGCGGGGCTAGCACAGATACGCAGTATTTT.

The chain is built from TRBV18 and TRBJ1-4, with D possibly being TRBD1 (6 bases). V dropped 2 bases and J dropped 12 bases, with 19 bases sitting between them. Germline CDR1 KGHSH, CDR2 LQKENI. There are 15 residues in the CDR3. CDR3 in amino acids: CASSPTQGGGRELFF. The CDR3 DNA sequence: TGTGCCAGCTCACCAACACAGGGAGGAGGTCGAGAACTGTTTTTT.

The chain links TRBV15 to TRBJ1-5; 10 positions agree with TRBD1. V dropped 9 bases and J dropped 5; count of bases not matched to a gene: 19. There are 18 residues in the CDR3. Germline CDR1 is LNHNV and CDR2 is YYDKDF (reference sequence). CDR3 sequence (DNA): TGTGCCACAAACGTGGCGATAGGGACAGGGGCTTTCGATCAGCCCCAGCATTTT. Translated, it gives CATNVAIGTGAFDQPQHF.

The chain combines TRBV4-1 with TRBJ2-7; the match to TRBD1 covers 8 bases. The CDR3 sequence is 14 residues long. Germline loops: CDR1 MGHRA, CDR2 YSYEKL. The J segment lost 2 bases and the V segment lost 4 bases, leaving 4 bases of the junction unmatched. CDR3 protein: CASSPGQGAYEQYV. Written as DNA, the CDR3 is TGCGCCAGCAGCCCCGGACAGGGAGCCTACGAGCAGTACGTC.

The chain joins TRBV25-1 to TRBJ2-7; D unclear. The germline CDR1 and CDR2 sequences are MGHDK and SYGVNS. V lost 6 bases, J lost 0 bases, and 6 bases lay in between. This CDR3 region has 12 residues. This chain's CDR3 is CASSVSSYEQYF. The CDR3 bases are TGTGCCAGCAGCGTTAGCTCCTACGAGCAGTACTTC.

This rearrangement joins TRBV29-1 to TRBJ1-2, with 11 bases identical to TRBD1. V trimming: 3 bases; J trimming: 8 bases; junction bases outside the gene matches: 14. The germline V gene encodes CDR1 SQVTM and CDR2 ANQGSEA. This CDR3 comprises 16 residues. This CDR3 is CSVDVGGTGGSRGYTF. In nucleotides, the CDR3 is TGCAGCGTTGATGTCGGTGGGACAGGGGGGTCGAGGGGCTACACCTTC.

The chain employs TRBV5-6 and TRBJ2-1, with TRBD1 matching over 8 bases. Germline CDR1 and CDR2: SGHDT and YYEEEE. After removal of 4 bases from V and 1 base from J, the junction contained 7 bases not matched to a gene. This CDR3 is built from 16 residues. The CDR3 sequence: CASSRTRQGSYNEQFF. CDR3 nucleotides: TGTGCCAGCAGCCGGACAAGACAGGGGTCCTACAATGAGCAGTTCTTC.

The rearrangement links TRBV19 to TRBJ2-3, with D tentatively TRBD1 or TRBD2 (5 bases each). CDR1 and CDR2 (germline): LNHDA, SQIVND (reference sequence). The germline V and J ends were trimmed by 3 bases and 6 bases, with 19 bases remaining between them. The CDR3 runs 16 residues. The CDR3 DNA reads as TGTGCCAGTAGTATCGGGGCGGCGGGCGCAGGGGATACGCAGTATTTT. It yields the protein CASSIGAAGAGDTQYF.